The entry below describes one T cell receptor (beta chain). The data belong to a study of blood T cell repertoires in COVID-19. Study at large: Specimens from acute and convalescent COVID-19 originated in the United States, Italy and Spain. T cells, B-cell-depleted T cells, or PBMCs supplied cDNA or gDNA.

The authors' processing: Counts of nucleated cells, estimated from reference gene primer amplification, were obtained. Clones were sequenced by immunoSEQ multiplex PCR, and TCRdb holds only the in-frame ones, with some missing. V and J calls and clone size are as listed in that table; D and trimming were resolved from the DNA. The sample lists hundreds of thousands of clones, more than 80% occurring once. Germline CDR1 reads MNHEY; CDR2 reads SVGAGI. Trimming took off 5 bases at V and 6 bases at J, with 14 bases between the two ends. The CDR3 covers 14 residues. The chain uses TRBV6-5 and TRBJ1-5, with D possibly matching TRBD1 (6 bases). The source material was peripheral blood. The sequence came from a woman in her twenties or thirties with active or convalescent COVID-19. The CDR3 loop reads CASSIRGGGQPQHF. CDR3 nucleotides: TGTGCCAGCAGTATACGAGGGGGGGGTCAGCCCCAGCATTTT.